This is a list of T cell receptor beta chains from one sample in a study of blood T cell repertoires in COVID-19. The method was immunoSEQ multiplex PCR; TCRdb's version includes in-frame clones alone and lacks a portion of them. The sample lists over 100,000 clones; approximately 80% were seen once. Sequenced material: peripheral blood. The receptor source for this set is a woman older than 75 with active or convalescent COVID-19. CDR3s include the opening cysteine and the closing phenylalanine or tryptophan. A D gene is named only where the DNA matches it firmly. Expanded clones are given a class, and other clones once, few, many or no size at all.

TRBD1	TRBV19	.	TRBJ2-2	CASRALPGQPQGTGELFF	TGTGCCAGTAGAGCCCTCCCGGGACAGCCCCAAGGGACCGGGGAGCTGTTTTTT
TRBD1	TRBV7-3	.	TRBJ2-2	CASSPLRGRGTGELFF	TGTGCCAGCAGCCCCCTGAGGGGGCGTGGGACCGGGGAGCTGTTTTTT
TRBD1	TRBV7-9	.	TRBJ2-7	CSAGQGYEQYF	TGTTCTGCCGGACAGGGCTACGAGCAGTACTTC
.	TRBV12-3/TRBV12-4	.	TRBJ2-5	CASSPRQETQYF	TGTGCCAGCAGCCCCCGCCAAGAGACCCAGTACTTC
.	TRBV3-1/TRBV3-2	.	TRBJ1-3	CASSQPIQGNTIYF	TGTGCCAGCAGCCAGCCAATACAGGGAAACACCATATATTTT
TRBD2	TRBV3-1/TRBV3-2	.	TRBJ2-5	CASSQVGIGLAEETQYF	TGTGCCAGCAGCCAAGTGGGGATCGGACTAGCGGAAGAGACCCAGTACTTC
TRBD1	TRBV5-1	.	TRBJ1-1	CASSDRTGGVNTEAFF	TGCGCCAGCAGCGATCGGACAGGGGGGGTCAACACTGAAGCTTTCTTT
.	TRBV3-1/TRBV3-2	.	TRBJ2-3	CASRLASGTQYF	TGTGCCAGCCGTTTGGCCTCGGGTACGCAGTATTTT
.	TRBV5-1	.	TRBJ1-1	CASRIDDYSTEAFF	TGCGCCAGCAGGATTGACGACTATTCCACTGAAGCTTTCTTT
TRBD2	TRBV3-1/TRBV3-2	.	TRBJ2-2	CASSQYGGTGELFF	TGTGCCAGCAGCCAATACGGGGGGACCGGGGAGCTGTTTTTT
TRBD1	TRBV9	.	TRBJ1-5	CASSVGARGDQPQHF	TGTGCCAGCAGCGTTGGGGCCAGGGGGGATCAGCCCCAGCATTTT
TRBD2	TRBV5-1	few	TRBJ2-7	CASSSGSGYEQYF	TGCGCCAGCTCTAGCGGGAGCGGATACGAGCAGTACTTC
.	TRBV7-2	.	TRBJ2-1	CANGPRGYNEQFF	TGTGCCAACGGGCCTAGGGGGTACAATGAGCAGTTCTTC
TRBD1	TRBV28	.	TRBJ1-4	CASSLIRQGKKLFF	TGTGCCAGCAGTTTAATACGACAGGGAAAAAAACTGTTTTTT
TRBD2	TRBV4-1	.	TRBJ2-7	CASSQDAAGGLIAYEQYF	TGCGCCAGCAGCCAAGATGCAGCGGGAGGGCTCATAGCCTACGAGCAGTACTTC
.	TRBV2	once	TRBJ2-6	CASSERAPGANVLTF	TGTGCCAGCAGTGAGCGGGCACCCGGGGCCAACGTCCTGACTTTC
.	TRBV2	.	TRBJ1-1	CASSGRGGDTTKAFF	TGTGCCAGCAGCGGACGGGGGGGAGACACAACTAAAGCTTTCTTT
TRBD2	TRBV5-4	.	TRBJ2-3	CASSLTSGRGGDTQYF	TGTGCCAGCAGCTTGACTAGCGGGAGGGGTGGAGATACGCAGTATTTT
TRBD2	TRBV5-1	.	TRBJ2-3	CASSPLGTSGRESDTQYF	TGCGCCAGCAGCCCGCTCGGGACTAGCGGGAGGGAGTCAGATACGCAGTATTTT
.	TRBV5-1	.	TRBJ1-2	CASLLIGAHGYTF	TGCGCCAGCTTACTCATAGGGGCCCATGGCTACACCTTC
.	TRBV2	.	TRBJ1-5	CASSEAGLFQPQHF	TGTGCCAGCAGTGAAGCGGGACTCTTCCAGCCCCAGCATTTT
.	TRBV11-2	.	TRBJ1-5	CASSFPGSNQPQHF	TGTGCCAGCAGCTTCCCAGGGAGCAATCAGCCCCAGCATTTT
.	TRBV12-3/TRBV12-4	.	TRBJ1-5	CASSSTGSRPQHF	TGTGCCAGCAGTTCGACTGGCAGCCGGCCCCAGCATTTT
.	TRBV7-9	.	TRBJ1-2	CASSFGQNYGYTF	TGTGCCAGCAGCTTTGGACAGAACTATGGCTACACCTTC
.	TRBV25-1	.	TRBJ2-2	CATSDRTNTGELFF	TGTGCCACCTCCGACAGGACCAACACCGGGGAGCTGTTTTTT
TRBD1	TRBV7-6	.	TRBJ1-1	CASRPGTGGMNTEAFF	TGTGCCAGCAGGCCCGGGACAGGGGGCATGAACACTGAAGCTTTCTTT
.	TRBV29-1	.	TRBJ1-4	CSVGQGSEKLFF	TGCAGCGTTGGGCAGGGCAGTGAAAAACTGTTTTTT
TRBD1	TRBV11-3	.	TRBJ1-2	CASSRQGDVGYTF	TGTGCCAGCAGCCGCCAGGGGGATGTTGGCTACACCTTC
TRBD2	TRBV5-1	few	TRBJ2-7	CASSRGTPGTRGREQYF	TGCGCCAGCAGCCGTGGGACACCCGGGACTAGGGGCCGCGAGCAGTACTTC
TRBD1	TRBV5-4	.	TRBJ2-2	CASSSGTGGTGELFF	TGTGCCAGCAGCTCCGGGACAGGGGGCACCGGGGAGCTGTTTTTT
TRBD1	TRBV19	.	TRBJ2-4	CASSLRQGRTKNIQYF	TGTGCCAGTAGTCTTCGACAGGGGAGGACCAAAAACATTCAGTACTTC
.	TRBV10-3	.	TRBJ1-1	CAISGGGGGVNTEAFF	TGTGCCATCAGTGGGGGGGGTGGAGGTGTGAACACTGAAGCTTTCTTT
TRBD2	TRBV29-1	.	TRBJ2-5	CSVLAGGIETQYF	TGCAGCGTCCTAGCGGGAGGGATAGAGACCCAGTACTTC
.	TRBV28	.	TRBJ2-2	CASTFGNTGELFF	TGTGCCAGCACCTTCGGGAACACCGGGGAGCTGTTTTTT
TRBD1	TRBV11-2	.	TRBJ2-1	CASSLGTGVNEQFF	TGTGCCAGCAGCCTAGGGACAGGGGTCAATGAGCAGTTCTTC
.	TRBV7-9	once	TRBJ1-2	CASSLASTSLYGYTF	TGTGCCAGCAGCTTAGCCTCCACATCCCTCTATGGCTACACCTTC
.	TRBV19	.	TRBJ2-7	CASSPQAENYEQYF	TGTGCCAGTAGCCCCCAGGCCGAGAACTACGAGCAGTACTTC